This T cell receptor (beta chain) was sequenced for a study of identical twins. Notes on the study in general: Cord blood's abundant beta clonotypes had fewer insertions, unlike memory repertoires. Within beta out-of-frame sequences, the excess sharing observed between twins was weaker. Analyses of zero insertions could be partly confounded by invariant MAIT and iNKT cells. Models underestimated how often monozygotic twins shared out-of-frame TCR alpha.

TCRdb re-analysed the 5' RACE reads in MiXCR, keeping a single row per CDR3 protein. Of 650,000 to 800,000 distinct CDR3 sequences listed, about 9.4% are singletons. Trimming took 5 bases from V and 5 from J; bases not matched to a gene: 8. The CDR3 loop spans 15 amino acids. The germline CDR1 and CDR2 sequences are SGHVS and FQNEAQ. The table lists this clonotype with many counts. The antigen is unknown. These data were also reused for a study on yellow fever vaccine responses in identical twins.

Sequenced material: PBMCs. The receptor's source is a woman under 30 in good health. J is TRBJ1-4 and V is TRBV7-8; TRBD1 aligns across 7 bases. CDR3 bases: TGTGCCAGCAGCCGATTTGGAGGGGGCAATGAAAAACTGTTTTTT. It specifies CASSRFGGGNEKLFF.